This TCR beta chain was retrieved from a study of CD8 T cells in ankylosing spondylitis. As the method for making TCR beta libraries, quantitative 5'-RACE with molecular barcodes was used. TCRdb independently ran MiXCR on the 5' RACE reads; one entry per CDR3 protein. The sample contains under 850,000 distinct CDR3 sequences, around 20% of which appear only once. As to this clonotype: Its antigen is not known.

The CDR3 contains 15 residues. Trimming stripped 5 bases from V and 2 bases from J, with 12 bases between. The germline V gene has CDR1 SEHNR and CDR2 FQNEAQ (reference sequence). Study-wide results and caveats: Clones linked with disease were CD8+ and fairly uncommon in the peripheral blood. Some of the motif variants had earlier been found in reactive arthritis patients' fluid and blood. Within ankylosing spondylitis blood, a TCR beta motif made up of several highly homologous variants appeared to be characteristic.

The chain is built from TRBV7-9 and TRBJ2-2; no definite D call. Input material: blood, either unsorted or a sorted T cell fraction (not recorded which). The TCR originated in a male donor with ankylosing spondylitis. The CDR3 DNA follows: TGTGCCAGCAGCCACCAGCCGACCAACACCGGGGAGCTGTTTTTT. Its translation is CASSHQPTNTGELFF.